This paragraph covers one T cell receptor beta chain sequence. Its specificity is unknown. The data belong to a study of cytomegalovirus exposure and HLA in healthy donors. Study as a whole: The study's early data release held about 77 million unique TCRs from HLA-typed donors.

Study findings and constraints: In a later analysis, across HLA loci, associated TCR counts were highest for DRB1, lowest for HLA-C. The analysis excluded some indistinguishable V segments, including TRBV6-2 and TRBV6-3.

Amplification used 60 Vbeta primers and 13 Jbeta primers. In the original analysis: An analysis performed later counted 70 million to 90 million unique TCR beta chains (approximately 10 million of them shared). Profiled with immunoSEQ multiplex PCR; TCRdb holds only in-frame clones, not every one. The D gene and trimming were derived from the DNA, and the V and J assignments and clone size from that table. The ten top clones account for around 1.1%, within a sample of 200,000 to 250,000 clones. CDR1 and CDR2 from the germline V gene are SGHTS and YDEGEE. This CDR3 contains 15 residues. The V segment lost 4 bases and the J segment 4 bases; nucleotides outside the gene matches: 7.

The sequence was collected from a girl aged 2 to 10 in good health and CMV-seropositive. What was sequenced was PBMCs. The chain is built from TRBV5-8 and TRBJ1-2, with 10 bases lining up with TRBD1. DNA for the CDR3: TGTGCCAGCAGCGGCCGGGACAGGGGCACCTATGGCTACACCTTC. Translated, it gives CASSGRDRGTYGYTF.